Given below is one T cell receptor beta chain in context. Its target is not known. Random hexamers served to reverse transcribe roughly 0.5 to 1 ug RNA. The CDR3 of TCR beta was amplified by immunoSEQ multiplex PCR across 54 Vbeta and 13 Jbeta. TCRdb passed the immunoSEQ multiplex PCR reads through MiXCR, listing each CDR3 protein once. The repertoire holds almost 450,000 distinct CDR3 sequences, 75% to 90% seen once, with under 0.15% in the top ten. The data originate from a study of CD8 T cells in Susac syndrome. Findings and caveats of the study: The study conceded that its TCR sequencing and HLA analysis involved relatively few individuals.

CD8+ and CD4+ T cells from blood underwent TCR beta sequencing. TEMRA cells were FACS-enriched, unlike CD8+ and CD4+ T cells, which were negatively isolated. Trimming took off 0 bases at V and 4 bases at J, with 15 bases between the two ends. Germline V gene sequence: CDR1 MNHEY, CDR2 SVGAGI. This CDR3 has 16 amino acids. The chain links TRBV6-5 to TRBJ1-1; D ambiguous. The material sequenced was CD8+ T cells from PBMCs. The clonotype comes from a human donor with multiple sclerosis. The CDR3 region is CASSYSPPRPGTEAFF. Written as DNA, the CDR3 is TGTGCCAGCAGTTACTCTCCCCCTCGGCCGGGCACTGAAGCTTTCTTT.